These 20 T cell receptor beta chains came from one sample sequenced in a study of T cell repertoires in cytomegalovirus infection. MiXCR, applied by TCRdb to the reads, yields one record per CDR3 protein. The profile shows some 300,000 distinct CDR3 sequences, roughly 15% of them singletons. Sequenced material: PBMCs. These receptors all stem from a human donor in good health (CMV status not recorded). Some clones in this sample may be carry-over from other donors' samples.

For the CDR3, the DNA is TGTGCCAGCAGCGTAGACCTCTCTGGGGCCAACGTCCTGACTTTC. Its translation is CASSVDLSGANVLTF. The V call is TRBV9, the J call TRBJ2-6; D gene unclear. With 0 bases removed from V and 0 bases from J, the gap between germline ends came to 4 bases. CDR1 is SGDLS and CDR2 is YYNGEE in the germline V gene. CDR3 size: 15 residues.

As for this clonotype: The conserved final phenylalanine or tryptophan is absent from the CDR3, which likely points to a read error. The V and J genes are TRBV28 and TRBJ1-5, with D unresolved. V was clipped by 8 bases and J by 7 bases, with 12 bases between them. Germline CDR1 reads MDHEN; CDR2 reads SYDVKM. The CDR3 runs to 12 residues. The DNA for the CDR3 is TGTGCCAGCGCCTTTGGGGTGCAGCCCCAGCATTTA. Its translation: CASAFGVQPQHL.

The rearrangement links TRBV29-1 to TRBJ2-4; tentatively, D is TRBD1 (6 bases). CDR1 SQVTM and CDR2 ANQGSEA come from the germline V gene. Deletions cut 3 bases from V and 9 bases from J, with 15 bases between. The CDR3 sequence is 13 residues long. The CDR3 nucleotides read TGCAGCGTTGAGGGGCAAGAGGGGGTCATTCAGTACTTC. Translating gives CSVEGQEGVIQYF.

V and J are TRBV7-2 and TRBJ2-1; 10 nucleotides align to TRBD1. From germline, CDR1 is SGHTA and CDR2 FQGNSA. The V gene end was trimmed by 7 bases and the J gene end by 8 bases; junction bases not matched to a gene: 5. This CDR3 has 13 residues. CDR3 nucleotides: TGTGCCAGCACCCTGACAGGGGGCTATGAGCAGTTCTTC. Amino acid sequence: CASTLTGGYEQFF.

This clonotype showed up just a few times. The gene calls are TRBV25-1 and TRBJ2-1; D is ambiguous. V was trimmed by 2 bases and J by 3 bases, leaving 8 bases between them. The CDR3 is 14 residues long. CDR1 is MGHDK and CDR2 is SYGVNS in the germline V gene. CDR3: CASSERINYNEQFF. The CDR3 DNA follows: TGTGCCAGCAGTGAACGTATAAACTACAATGAGCAGTTCTTC.

This clonotype showed up just a few times. The chain links TRBV7-9 to TRBJ1-1, with a weak D call TRBD1 (5 bases). This CDR3 spans 14 amino acids. CDR1 is SEHNR and CDR2 is FQNEAQ in the germline V gene (reference sequence). Trimming stripped 3 bases from V and 0 bases from J, with 8 bases between. In nucleotides, the CDR3 is TGTGCCAGCAGCTTGGGACTTCTGAACACTGAAGCTTTCTTT. It is translated as CASSLGLLNTEAFF.

This clonotype was detected only a few times. This rearrangement joins TRBV4-3 to TRBJ2-1; tentatively, D is TRBD1 or TRBD2 (5 bases each). V lost 0 bases to trimming and J lost 2 bases, with 11 bases between them. Germline CDR1 LGHNA, CDR2 YSLEER. This CDR3 is built from 16 residues. The DNA of the CDR3 is TGCGCCAGCAGCCAAGAATACGGGACCACCTACAATGAGCAGTTCTTC. It specifies CASSQEYGTTYNEQFF.

This clonotype was seen at least ten times. The chain uses TRBV7-9 and TRBJ2-7, with D perhaps TRBD1 (5 bases). The germline CDR1 and CDR2 sequences are SEHNR and FQNEAQ (reference sequence). The CDR3 sequence is 12 residues long. Trimming shortened V by 5 bases and J by 4 bases, and 9 bases separated the two germline ends. The CDR3 DNA reads as TGTGCCAGCAGCGACGACAGATACGAGCAGTACTTC. Translating it yields CASSDDRYEQYF.

There are many counts of this clonotype. The rearrangement joins TRBV7-9 to TRBJ2-7; D is uncertain. CDR3 length: 14 amino acids. Germline V CDR1 and CDR2: SEHNR, FQNEAQ (reference sequence). V was clipped by 5 bases and J by 3 bases, with 14 bases between them. The CDR3 sequence: CASSHPSNGYEQYF. The CDR3, as DNA: TGTGCCAGCAGCCACCCGTCGAACGGCTACGAGCAGTACTTC. Using reference TRBV7-9 and TRBJ2-7 for the parts outside the CDR3, the full variable domain is DTGVSQNPRHKITKRGQNVTFRCDPISEHNRLYWYRQTLGQGPEFLTYFQNEAQLEKSRLLSDRFSAERPKGSFSTLEIQRTEQGDSAMYLCASSHPSNGYEQYFGPGTRLTVT.

In its sample, this clonotype was seen a few times. The CDR3 nucleotides read TGCAGTGCTAGCGGGACAGATACGCAGTATTTT. Its protein product is CSASGTDTQYF. The V gene is TRBV20-1, the J gene TRBJ2-3; D is ambiguous. The CDR3 is 11 amino acids. Germline assignment: CDR1 DFQATT and CDR2 SNEGSKA (reference sequence). The germline V and J ends were trimmed by 3 bases and 3 bases, with 4 bases remaining between them.

V and J are TRBV2 and TRBJ1-3, with D unresolved. Deletions cut 1 base from V and 3 bases from J, with 10 bases between. The CDR3 length is 15 residues. From germline, CDR1 is SNHLY and CDR2 FYNNEI. CDR3 region: CASSEGGQLGNTIYF. The CDR3 DNA reads as TGTGCCAGCAGTGAAGGAGGTCAGCTTGGAAACACCATATATTTT.

The V call is TRBV28, the J call TRBJ2-1; 10 nucleotides match TRBD2. The V and J ends lost 8 bases and 2 bases, in that order; junction bases with no gene match: 12. CDR1 is MDHEN, CDR2 SYDVKM, per germline. The CDR3 contains 17 residues. This CDR3 reads CASHVSGRPLTYNEQFF. DNA of the CDR3: TGTGCCAGCCATGTTAGCGGGAGGCCCCTTACCTACAATGAGCAGTTCTTC.

This clonotype was detected many times. The genes are TRBV9 and TRBJ2-5; 11 bases match TRBD2. Looked up from germline, CDR1 is SGDLS and CDR2 is YYNGEE. V dropped 5 bases and J dropped 4; count of bases not matched to a gene: 16. This CDR3 spans 18 amino acids. CDR3 sequence (DNA): TGTGCCAGCAGTGCCGGCGGACTAGCGGGCAAGGGAGGAGAGACCCAGTACTTC. Translating it yields CASSAGGLAGKGGETQYF.

This clonotype was observed a few times. The V and J genes are TRBV29-1 and TRBJ1-1; D is unclear. V gave up 6 bases and J gave up 1 base, with 12 bases separating them. Germline V CDR1 and CDR2: SQVTM, ANQGSEA. This CDR3 region has 13 residues. The CDR3 region has the DNA TGCAGCGTCTGGCCAGGACCGAACACTGAAGCTTTCTTT. Encoded protein: CSVWPGPNTEAFF.

In regard to this clonotype: A much larger clone is a single base away; this may be a read error. J is TRBJ2-7 and V is TRBV4-2, with 7 bases identical to TRBD2. The CDR3 loop spans 15 amino acids. CDR1 and CDR2 (germline): LGHNA, YNFKEQ. This CDR3 reads CARSQVEAGVNEQYF. In DNA form, the CDR3 reads TGTGCCAGAAGCCAAGTGGAGGCGGGAGTGAATGAGCAGTACTTC.

The table lists this clonotype with many counts. The chain carries TRBV7-8 and TRBJ2-5; 10 positions match TRBD2. V shed 0 bases and J 7 bases; nucleotides not matched to a gene: 17. The CDR3 runs 19 residues. Germline CDR1 SGHVS, CDR2 FQNEAQ. This chain's CDR3 is CASSLAFQPGLARPGTQYF. In DNA form, the CDR3 reads TGTGCCAGCAGCTTAGCCTTCCAGCCGGGACTAGCGAGGCCCGGGACCCAGTACTTC.

The sample holds many counts of this clonotype. The V gene is TRBV7-2, the J gene TRBJ2-7; D is uncertain. The CDR3 consists of 14 residues. Germline-derived CDR1 and CDR2 are SGHTA and FQGNSA. Trimming removed 1 base from V and 3 bases from J, with 10 bases in between. The CDR3 protein is CASSLVGELYEQYF. The CDR3 DNA follows: TGTGCCAGCAGCTTAGTAGGAGAGCTCTACGAGCAGTACTTC.

This clonotype has a handful of counts. The chain carries TRBV12-3 or TRBV12-4 and TRBJ2-1; a weak D match, TRBD1 (6 bases). CDR3 length: 17 amino acids. V lost 4 bases to trimming and J lost 1 base, with 17 bases between them. The CDR3 nucleotides are TGTGCCAGCAGTTCGCCCGATACAGGGATTTCCTACAATGAGCAGTTCTTC. It translates to CASSSPDTGISYNEQFF.

This clonotype was observed a few times. The gene calls are TRBV20-1 and TRBJ1-1; tentatively, D is TRBD1 (6 bases). Germline CDR1 reads DFQATT; CDR2 reads SNEGSKA (reference sequence). CDR3 length: 15 residues. V was shortened by 0 bases and J by 3 bases, with 14 bases between the two germline ends. The CDR3 loop reads CSARDTRGADTEAFF. The CDR3 DNA reads as TGCAGTGCTAGAGATACACGGGGGGCCGACACTGAAGCTTTCTTT.

This clonotype has just a few counts. The chain has TRBV2 and TRBJ2-5; D is uncertain. In germline, CDR1 is SNHLY, CDR2 FYNNEI. This CDR3 is built from 11 residues. Trimming took 1 base from V and 6 from J, leaving 3 bases between them. This CDR3 is CASSEGKTQYF. The CDR3 coding sequence is TGTGCCAGCAGTGAAGGAAAGACCCAGTACTTC.